Sequencing of this T cell receptor (beta chain) was carried out in a study of stem cell transplantation in POMP-related autoinflammatory disease. Study in general: Defective thymoproteasomes were hypothesized to impair CD8+ T-cell positive selection.

Repertoires were generated with immunoSEQ multiplex PCR, while TCRdb's copy carries only in-frame clones and drops some. The sample consists of tens of thousands of clones, more than 75% of them appearing once. The study, taken as a whole, reports: In PRAID patients, the number of distinct TRB V-J gene pairings was restricted.

This clone was seen just once. Antigen unknown. Germline loops: CDR1 MDHEN, CDR2 SYDVKM. The CDR3 contains 12 residues. With 3 bases removed from V and 8 bases from J, the gap between germline ends came to 10 bases. V gene TRBV28 combines with J gene TRBJ1-2; D is uncertain. This specimen consisted of CD4+ T cells from PBMCs, obtained after stem cell transplantation. This clonotype originated in a human patient with POMP-related autoinflammation and immune dysregulation (PRAID). Some of the T cells may derive from the graft donor. CDR3 sequence (DNA): TGTGCCAGCAGTTTCAGGTTCGGGGGCTACACCTTC. Encoded protein: CASSFRFGGYTF.